The 16 T cell receptor beta chains below were found in one sample sequenced in a study of T cells in Graves' hyperthyroidism and ophthalmopathy. TCR beta CDR3 regions were amplified from RNA. The HTBI set primed first-round TCR CDR3 RT-PCR. Each CDR3 protein gets one entry after TCRdb re-called the multiplex PCR reads with MiXCR. Among under 550,000 distinct CDR3 sequences, approximately 14% were seen once, and the ten largest hold approximately 5.8%. Sequencing input: blood. The receptors shown here come from a woman between 18 and 30 years old with Graves' hyperthyroidism.

This clonotype was detected many times. This rearrangement joins TRBV6-1 to TRBJ2-3, with TRBD2 identical over 9 bases. This CDR3 region has 15 residues. J gave up 2 bases and V 3 bases, and 3 bases lay outside the gene matches. Germline CDR1 is MNHNS and CDR2 is SASEGT. The CDR3 DNA is TGTGCCAGCAGTGATCTAGCGGGGACCACAGATACGCAGTATTTT. Amino acid sequence: CASSDLAGTTDTQYF.

The V gene is TRBV27, the J gene TRBJ2-2; TRBD2 might be the D (6 bases). Trimming stripped 4 bases from V and 7 bases from J, with 13 bases between. The length of the CDR3 is 14 residues. Per the germline V gene, CDR1 is MNHEY and CDR2 is SMNVEV (reference sequence). CDR3 in amino acids: CASSYGRGIGELFF. The CDR3 region has the DNA TGTGCCAGCAGTTACGGCCGGGGGATCGGGGAGCTGTTTTTT.

In its sample, this clonotype was seen a few times. V is TRBV20-1 and J is TRBJ2-1; tentatively, D is TRBD1 or TRBD2 (5 bases each). CDR3 length: 15 residues. V shed 1 base and J shed 4 bases, with 14 bases lying between them. The V gene's germline CDR1 is DFQATT and CDR2 SNEGSKA (reference sequence). CDR3 bases: TGCAGTGCTAGAGCCATTGGGACGATATACAATGAGCAGTTCTTC. As protein: CSARAIGTIYNEQFF.

This clonotype was seen a few times. The chain joins TRBV29-1 to TRBJ1-1; D remains unclear. Trimming removed 4 bases from V and 5 bases from J, with 14 bases in between. The CDR3 length is 13 residues. Per germline, CDR1 SQVTM and CDR2 ANQGSEA. The DNA for the CDR3 is TGCAGCGTTGTTGCCCCCCCTGGGACTGAAGCTTTCTTT. This codes for CSVVAPPGTEAFF.

This clonotype was seen many times. This chain connects TRBV7-4 to TRBJ2-5, with 12 bases aligning to TRBD2. Trimming cost V 5 bases and J 5 bases; bases outside gene matches: 12. CDR1 and CDR2 from the germline V gene are SGHVT and SQSDAQ. The CDR3 runs to 17 residues. CDR3 nucleotide sequence: TGTGCCAGCAGCACGGGACTAGCGGGTCTCAGGGGGGAGACCCAGTACTTC. Translated, it gives CASSTGLAGLRGETQYF.

The CDR3 DNA reads as TGTGCCAGCAGCTTAAATAGTAATGAAAAACTGTTTTTT. It yields the protein CASSLNSNEKLFF. The chain employs TRBV7-2 and TRBJ1-4; D gene unclear. Germline V CDR1 and CDR2: SGHTA, FQGNSA. V was pared by 2 bases and J by 4 bases, with 5 bases between. The CDR3 loop spans 13 amino acids.

The V call is TRBV4-3, the J call TRBJ2-2; 9 bases fit TRBD1. CDR3 length: 16 amino acids. Trimming took 2 bases from V and 4 from J; bases not matched to a gene: 5. Germline assignment: CDR1 LGHNA and CDR2 YSLEER. DNA of the CDR3: TGCGCCAGCAGCCAACGGGACAGGGCGGGCACCGGGGAGCTGTTTTTT. Its protein is CASSQRDRAGTGELFF.

This clonotype showed up many times. This rearrangement joins TRBV18 to TRBJ2-5; no clear D gene. This CDR3 region has 12 residues. V was trimmed by 1 base and J by 5 bases, leaving 5 bases between them. Germline CDR1 reads KGHSH; CDR2 reads LQKENI. As DNA, the CDR3 is TGTGCCAGCTCACCACTTCGGGAGACCCAGTACTTC. Its protein is CASSPLRETQYF.

This clonotype appeared many times. The chain is built from TRBV5-1 and TRBJ1-1, with a possible D match to TRBD1 (5 bases). V lost 7 bases and J lost 3, with 16 bases in between. The CDR3 is made up of 14 amino acids. Germline V gene sequence: CDR1 SGHRS, CDR2 YFSETQ. The CDR3 region has the DNA TGCGCCAGCTCTGGTGGGGGTTTGTACACTGAAGCTTTCTTT. Its protein product is CASSGGGLYTEAFF.

As regards this clonotype: The junction shows a germline mismatch at one end, possibly a read error. The CDR3 spells CASTEAGVGNGTSDSSYNEQFF. Written as DNA, the CDR3 is TGCGCCAGCACTGAGGCAGGGGTAGGAAATGGAACTAGCGACAGCTCCTACAATGAGCAGTTCTTC. The J gene is TRBJ2-1, the V gene TRBV10-1, with D possibly matching TRBD2 (7 bases). In germline, CDR1 is WNHNN, CDR2 SYGVQD (reference sequence). The length of the CDR3 is 22 residues.

In regard to this clonotype: Possible read error: a much larger clone is one base away. The CDR3 DNA is TGTGCCAGCAGCCCCAGGGGGTCACACTTTGGGGCCAACGTCCTGACTTTC. Encoded protein: CASSPRGSHFGANVLTF. V gene TRBV28 combines with J gene TRBJ2-6, with TRBD1 matching over 7 bases. Germline CDR1 MDHEN, CDR2 SYDVKM. This CDR3 has 17 amino acids. V shed 6 bases, J shed 3 bases, and the junction held 11 bases outside the gene matches.

This clonotype was picked up many times. V is TRBV5-1 and J is TRBJ2-7; D is perhaps TRBD1 (6 bases). Germline V gene data show CDR1 as SGHRS and CDR2 as YFSETQ. Trimming pared 4 bases from V and 2 bases from J, leaving 10 bases between. This CDR3 is 13 amino acids long. The CDR3 sequence is CASSRGQTYEQYF. CDR3 nucleotides: TGCGCCAGCAGCCGTGGACAGACCTACGAGCAGTACTTC. The full variable domain, completed using reference TRBV5-1 and TRBJ2-7, is KAGVTQTPRYLIKTRGQQVTLSCSPISGHRSVSWYQQTPGQGLQFLFEYFSETQRNKGNFPGRFSGRQFSNSRSEMNVSTLELGDSALYLCASSRGQTYEQYFGPGTRLTVT.

Turning to this clonotype: A much more abundant neighbour one base away suggests this may be a read error. CDR3 coding DNA: TGTGCCTGCAGGCCTAGCGGGAGTGGCACCGGGGAGCTGTTTTTT. It codes for CACRPSGSGTGELFF. The chain combines TRBV6-1 with TRBJ2-2; 10 bases agree with TRBD2. The CDR3 sequence is 15 residues long. Germline CDR1 reads MNHNS; CDR2 reads SASEGT.

This clonotype appeared a few times. The CDR3 region is CASSVEGGPGGTEAFF. CDR3 coding DNA: TGTGCCAGCAGCGTAGAGGGCGGGCCGGGGGGTACTGAAGCTTTCTTT. J is TRBJ1-1 and V is TRBV9, with a possible D match to TRBD1 (5 bases). Germline CDR1 SGDLS, CDR2 YYNGEE. Trimming shortened V by 0 bases and J by 5 bases, and 17 bases separated the two germline ends. This CDR3 has 16 amino acids.

This clonotype was observed a handful of times. The genes are TRBV6-1 and TRBJ1-6, with 7 nucleotides matching TRBD1. Germline values: CDR1 MNHNS, CDR2 SASEGT. The junction had 4 bases not matched to a gene; V was cut back by 6 bases and J by 5 bases. This CDR3 contains 14 residues. The CDR3 loop reads CASSHDRDNSPLHF. The CDR3 region has the DNA TGTGCCAGCAGCCATGACAGGGATAATTCACCCCTCCACTTT.

This clonotype occurred many times. The chain employs TRBV5-1 and TRBJ2-3, with 7 bases matching TRBD2. CDR1 is SGHRS and CDR2 is YFSETQ in the germline V gene. With 4 bases clipped from V and 4 bases from J, the junction kept 6 bases outside the gene matches. There are 14 residues in the CDR3. The CDR3 region has the DNA TGCGCCAGCAGCGCTGGACTAGTAGCAGATACGCAGTATTTT. Protein: CASSAGLVADTQYF.